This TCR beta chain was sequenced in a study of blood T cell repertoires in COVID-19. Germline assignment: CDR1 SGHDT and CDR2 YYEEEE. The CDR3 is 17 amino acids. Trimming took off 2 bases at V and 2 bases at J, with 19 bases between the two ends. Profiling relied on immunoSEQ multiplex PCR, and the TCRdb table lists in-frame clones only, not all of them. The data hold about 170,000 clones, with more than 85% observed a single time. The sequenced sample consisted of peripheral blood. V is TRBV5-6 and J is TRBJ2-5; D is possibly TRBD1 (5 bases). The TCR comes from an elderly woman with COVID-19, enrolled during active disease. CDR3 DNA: TGTGCCAGCAGCTTACTCGATACAGGATTGAATCAAGAGACCCAGTACTTC. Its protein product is CASSLLDTGLNQETQYF.